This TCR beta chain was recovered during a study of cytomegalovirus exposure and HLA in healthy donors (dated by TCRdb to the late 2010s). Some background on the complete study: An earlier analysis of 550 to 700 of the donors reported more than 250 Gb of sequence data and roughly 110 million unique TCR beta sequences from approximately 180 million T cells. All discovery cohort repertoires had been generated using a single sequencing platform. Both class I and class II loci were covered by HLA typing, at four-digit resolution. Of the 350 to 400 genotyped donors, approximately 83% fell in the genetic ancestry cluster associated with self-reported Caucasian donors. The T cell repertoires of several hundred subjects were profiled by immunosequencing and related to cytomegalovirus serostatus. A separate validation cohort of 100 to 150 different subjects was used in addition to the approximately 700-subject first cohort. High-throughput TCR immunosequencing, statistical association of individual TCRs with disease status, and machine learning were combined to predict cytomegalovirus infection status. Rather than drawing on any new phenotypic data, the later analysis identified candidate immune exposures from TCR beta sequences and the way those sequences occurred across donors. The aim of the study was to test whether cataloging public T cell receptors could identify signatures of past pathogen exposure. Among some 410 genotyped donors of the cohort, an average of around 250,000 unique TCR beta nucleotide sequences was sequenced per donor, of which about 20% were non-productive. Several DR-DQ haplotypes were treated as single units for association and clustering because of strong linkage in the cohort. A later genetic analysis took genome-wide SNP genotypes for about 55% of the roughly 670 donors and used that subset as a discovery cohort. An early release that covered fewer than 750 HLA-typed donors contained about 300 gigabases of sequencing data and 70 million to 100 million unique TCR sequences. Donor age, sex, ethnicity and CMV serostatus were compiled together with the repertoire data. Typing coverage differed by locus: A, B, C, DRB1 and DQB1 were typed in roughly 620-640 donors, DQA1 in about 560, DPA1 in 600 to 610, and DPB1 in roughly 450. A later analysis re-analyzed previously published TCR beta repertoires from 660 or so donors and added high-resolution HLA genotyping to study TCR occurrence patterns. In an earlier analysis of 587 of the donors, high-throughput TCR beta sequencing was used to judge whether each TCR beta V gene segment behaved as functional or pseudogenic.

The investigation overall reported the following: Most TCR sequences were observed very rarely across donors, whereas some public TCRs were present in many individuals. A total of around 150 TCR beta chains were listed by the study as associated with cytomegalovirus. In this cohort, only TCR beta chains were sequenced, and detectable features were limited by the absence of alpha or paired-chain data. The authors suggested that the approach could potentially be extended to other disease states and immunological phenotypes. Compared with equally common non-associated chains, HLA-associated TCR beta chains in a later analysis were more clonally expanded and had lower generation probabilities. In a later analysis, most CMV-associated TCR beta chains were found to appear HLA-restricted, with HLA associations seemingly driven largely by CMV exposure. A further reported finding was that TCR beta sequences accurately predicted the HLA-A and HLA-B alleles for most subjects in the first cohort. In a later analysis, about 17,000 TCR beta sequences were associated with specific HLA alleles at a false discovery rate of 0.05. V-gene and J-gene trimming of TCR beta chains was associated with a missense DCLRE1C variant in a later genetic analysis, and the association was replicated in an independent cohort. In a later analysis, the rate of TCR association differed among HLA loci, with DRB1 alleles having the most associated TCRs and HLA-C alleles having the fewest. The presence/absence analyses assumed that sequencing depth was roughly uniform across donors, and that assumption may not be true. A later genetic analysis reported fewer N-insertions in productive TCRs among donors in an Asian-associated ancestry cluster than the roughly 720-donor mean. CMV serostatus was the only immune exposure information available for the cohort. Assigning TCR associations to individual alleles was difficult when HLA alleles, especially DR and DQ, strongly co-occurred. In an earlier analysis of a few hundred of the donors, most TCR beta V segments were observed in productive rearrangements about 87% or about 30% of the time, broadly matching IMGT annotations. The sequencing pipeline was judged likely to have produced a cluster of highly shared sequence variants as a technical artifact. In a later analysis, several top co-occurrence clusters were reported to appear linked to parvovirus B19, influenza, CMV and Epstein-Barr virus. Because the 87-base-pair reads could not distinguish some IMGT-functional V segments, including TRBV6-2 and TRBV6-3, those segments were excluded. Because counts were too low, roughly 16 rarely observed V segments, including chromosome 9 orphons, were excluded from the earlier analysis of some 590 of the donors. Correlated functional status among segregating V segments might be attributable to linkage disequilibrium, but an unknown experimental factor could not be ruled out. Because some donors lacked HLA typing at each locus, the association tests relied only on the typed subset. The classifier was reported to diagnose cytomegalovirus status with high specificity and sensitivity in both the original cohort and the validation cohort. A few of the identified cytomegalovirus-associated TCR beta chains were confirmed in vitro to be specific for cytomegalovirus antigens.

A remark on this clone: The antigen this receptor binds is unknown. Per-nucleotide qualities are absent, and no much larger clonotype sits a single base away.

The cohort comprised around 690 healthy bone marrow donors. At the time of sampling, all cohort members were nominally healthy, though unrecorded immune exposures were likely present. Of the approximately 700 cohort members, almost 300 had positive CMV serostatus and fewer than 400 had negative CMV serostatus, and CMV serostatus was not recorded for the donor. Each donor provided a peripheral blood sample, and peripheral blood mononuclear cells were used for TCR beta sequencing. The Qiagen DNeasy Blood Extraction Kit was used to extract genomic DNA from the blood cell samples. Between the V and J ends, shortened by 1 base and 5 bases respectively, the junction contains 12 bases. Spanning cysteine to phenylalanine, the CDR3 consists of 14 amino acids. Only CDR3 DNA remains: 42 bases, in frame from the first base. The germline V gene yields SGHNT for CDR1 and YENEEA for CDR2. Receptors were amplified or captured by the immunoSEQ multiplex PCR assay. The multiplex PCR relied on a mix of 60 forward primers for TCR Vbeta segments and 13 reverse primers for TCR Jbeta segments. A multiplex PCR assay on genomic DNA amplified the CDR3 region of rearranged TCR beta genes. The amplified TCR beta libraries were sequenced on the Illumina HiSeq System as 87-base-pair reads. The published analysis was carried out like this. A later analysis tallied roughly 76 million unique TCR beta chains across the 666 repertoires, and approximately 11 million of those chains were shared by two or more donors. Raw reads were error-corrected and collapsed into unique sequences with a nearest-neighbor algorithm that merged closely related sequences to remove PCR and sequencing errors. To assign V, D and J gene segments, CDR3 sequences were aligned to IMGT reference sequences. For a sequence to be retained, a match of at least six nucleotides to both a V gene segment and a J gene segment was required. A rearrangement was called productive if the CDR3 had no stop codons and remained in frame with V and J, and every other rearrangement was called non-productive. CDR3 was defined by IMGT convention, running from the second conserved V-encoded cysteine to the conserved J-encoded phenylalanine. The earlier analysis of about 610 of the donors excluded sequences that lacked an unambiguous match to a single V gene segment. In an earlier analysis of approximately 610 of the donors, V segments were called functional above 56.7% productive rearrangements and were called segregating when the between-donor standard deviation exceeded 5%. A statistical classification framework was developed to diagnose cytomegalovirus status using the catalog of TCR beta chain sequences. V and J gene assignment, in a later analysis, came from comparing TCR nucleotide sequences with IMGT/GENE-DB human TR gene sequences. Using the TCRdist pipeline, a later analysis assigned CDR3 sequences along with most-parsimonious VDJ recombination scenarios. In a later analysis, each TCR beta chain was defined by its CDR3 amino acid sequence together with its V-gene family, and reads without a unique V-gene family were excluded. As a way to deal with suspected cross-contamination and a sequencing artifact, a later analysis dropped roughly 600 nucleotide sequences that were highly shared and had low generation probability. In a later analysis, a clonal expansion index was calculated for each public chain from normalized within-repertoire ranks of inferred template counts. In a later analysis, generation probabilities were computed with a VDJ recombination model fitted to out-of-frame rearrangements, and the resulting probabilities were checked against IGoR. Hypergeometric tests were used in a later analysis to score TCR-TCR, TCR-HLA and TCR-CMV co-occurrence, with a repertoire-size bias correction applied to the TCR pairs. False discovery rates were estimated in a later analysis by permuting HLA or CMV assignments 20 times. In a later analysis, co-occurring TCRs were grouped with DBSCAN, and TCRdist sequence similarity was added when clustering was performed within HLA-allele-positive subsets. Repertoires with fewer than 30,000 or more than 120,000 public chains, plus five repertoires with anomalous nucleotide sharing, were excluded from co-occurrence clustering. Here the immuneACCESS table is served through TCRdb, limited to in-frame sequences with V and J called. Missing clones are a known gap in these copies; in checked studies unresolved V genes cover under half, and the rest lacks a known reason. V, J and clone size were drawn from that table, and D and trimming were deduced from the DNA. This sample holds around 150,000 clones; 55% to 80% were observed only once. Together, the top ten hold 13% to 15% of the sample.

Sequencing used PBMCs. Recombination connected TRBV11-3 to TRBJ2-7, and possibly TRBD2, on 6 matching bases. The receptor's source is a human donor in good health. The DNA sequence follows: TGTGCCAGCAGCTTAGTCCGGGGGAGCGACGAGCAGTACTTC. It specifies CASSLVRGSDEQYF.